A single sample gave rise to the 18 T cell receptor beta chains below, sequenced in a study of T-cell reconstitution after alpha-beta-depleted transplantation in children. A library of TCRbeta sequences, prepared with unique molecular identifiers, was generated. TCRdb recomputed calls from the PCR reads with MiXCR, one row per CDR3 protein. The data show 700,000 or so distinct CDR3 sequences, under 15% seen once. This specimen consisted of PBMCs, obtained before TCRalphabeta/CD19-depleted stem cell transplant. The receptors stem from a girl under 10 years old with congenital amegakaryocytic thrombocytopenia, due to receive a stem cell transplant.

V is TRBV24-1 and J is TRBJ2-1; TRBD2 agrees at 9 bases. The V and J ends lost 3 bases and 6 bases, in that order; junction bases with no gene match: 11. CDR1 KGHDR and CDR2 SFDVKD come from the germline V gene. The CDR3 loop spans 17 amino acids. The CDR3 loop is CATSDEREEELCNEQFF. For the CDR3, the DNA is TGTGCCACCAGTGATGAGCGGGAGGAGGAGTTGTGCAATGAGCAGTTCTTC.

This clonotype was counted ten times or more. The CDR3 nucleotides read TGCGCCAGCAGCTTGAATCCGACAGAGGACCATCAGCCCCAGCATTTT. Residues: CASSLNPTEDHQPQHF. The chain joins TRBV5-1 to TRBJ1-5, with D tentatively TRBD1 (5 bases). V was clipped by 1 base and J by 5 bases, with 16 bases between them. Germline V gene sequence: CDR1 SGHRS, CDR2 YFSETQ. This CDR3 comprises 16 residues.

This chain links TRBV10-2 with TRBJ1-2; 11 positions match TRBD1. This CDR3 spans 16 amino acids. Germline CDR1 WSHSY, CDR2 SAAADI. V lost 8 bases, J lost 3 bases, and 11 bases stayed unmatched. CDR3 protein: CASRTGGLEVDYGYTF. In nucleotides, the CDR3 is TGCGCCAGCCGGACAGGGGGCCTTGAAGTAGACTATGGCTACACCTTC.

In its sample, this clonotype was seen many times. This sequence joins TRBV5-1 and TRBJ2-6; D remains unclear. The germline CDR1 and CDR2 sequences are SGHRS and YFSETQ. V shed 4 bases and J shed 4 bases, with 12 bases lying between them. This CDR3 is 15 amino acids long. The CDR3 DNA reads as TGCGCCAGCAGCATAATAGAATCCGGGGCCAACGTCCTGACTTTC. Residues: CASSIIESGANVLTF.

This clonotype has ten or more counts. The chain has TRBV5-1 and TRBJ2-1; D not resolved. The CDR3 loop spans 15 amino acids. V lost 2 bases and J lost 4, with 13 bases in between. Germline assignment: CDR1 SGHRS and CDR2 YFSETQ. Here the CDR3 reads CASSLASHLYNEQFF. In nucleotides, the CDR3 is TGCGCCAGCAGCTTAGCCAGCCATCTTTACAATGAGCAGTTCTTC.

This clonotype was seen at least ten times. The rearrangement links TRBV27 to TRBJ1-2; weak D call: TRBD1 (5 bases). CDR3 length equals 14 residues. Trimming took 3 bases from V and 2 from J, leaving 10 bases between them. Germline CDR1 reads MNHEY; CDR2 reads SMNVEV (reference sequence). CDR3 coding DNA: TGTGCCAGCAGTTTCTTGGGACTGAACTATGGCTACACCTTC. Its translation is CASSFLGLNYGYTF.

This clonotype was counted a few times. The V gene is TRBV12-3 or TRBV12-4, the J gene TRBJ2-7; 7 bases fit TRBD2. This CDR3 spans 20 amino acids. Trimming removed 4 bases from V and 6 bases from J; junction bases left unmatched: 27. CDR3 residues: CASSSNLSPPKSGAWGEQYF. CDR3 coding DNA: TGTGCCAGCAGTTCTAACCTCAGTCCGCCAAAGAGCGGGGCCTGGGGCGAGCAGTACTTC.

As to this clonotype: Since a much larger clone is just one base distant, this may be a read error. J is TRBJ2-3 and V is TRBV29-1; 7 bases map to TRBD1. The DNA matches TRBJ1-5 better at its end, which makes the J call doubtful. The CDR3 extends over 15 amino acids. Germline CDR1 reads SQVTM; CDR2 reads ANQGSEA. The CDR3 is CSVPPLAAGTDTQHF. The CDR3 coding sequence is TGCAGCGTGCCCCCACTAGCGGCCGGGACAGATACGCAGCATTTT.

CDR3 nucleotide sequence: TGTGCCAGCAGTTACACCCGGGGGGAGCAGTTCTTC. This codes for CASSYTRGEQFF. The chain is built from TRBV6-2 or TRBV6-3 and TRBJ2-1; possibly TRBD2 for D (6 bases). The CDR3 totals 12 residues. Looked up from germline, CDR1 is MNHEY and CDR2 is SVGEGT. V gave up 2 bases and J gave up 10 bases, with 9 bases separating them.

V and J are TRBV30 and TRBJ1-6; D call uncertain. This CDR3 is 14 amino acids long. V shed 8 bases and J shed 7 bases, with 18 bases lying between them. Germline CDR1 reads GTSNPN; CDR2 reads SVGIG (reference sequence). The CDR3 nucleotides are TGTGCCCAAAGGAAGGACCAATACAATTCACCCCTCCACTTT. Amino acid sequence: CAQRKDQYNSPLHF. The whole variable domain, filled in from reference TRBV30 and TRBJ1-6, reads SQTIHQWPATLVQPVGSPLSLECTVEGTSNPNLYWYRQAAGRGLQLLFYSVGIGQISSEVPQNLSASRPQDRQFILSSKKLLLSDSGFYLCAQRKDQYNSPLHFGNGTRLTVT.

This clonotype was recorded at least ten times. CDR3 DNA: TGTGCCACCAGTGATATTGGGAAAAACTATGGCTACACCTTC. Protein: CATSDIGKNYGYTF. The V and J genes are TRBV24-1 and TRBJ1-2; D gene unclear. This CDR3 has 14 amino acids. The V end lost 3 bases, the J end lost 2 bases, and 9 bases lay between the germline ends. CDR1 is KGHDR, CDR2 SFDVKD, per germline.

The genes are TRBV12-3 or TRBV12-4 and TRBJ2-3, with D possibly TRBD2 on 6 matching bases. There are 15 residues in the CDR3. Trimming left V 8 bases short and J 0 bases short, with 15 bases between. The CDR3 sequence is CASRVAGPSTDTQYF. The CDR3 DNA is TGTGCCAGCCGGGTCGCGGGACCTAGCACAGATACGCAGTATTTT.

This clonotype appeared many times. The chain combines TRBV20-1 with TRBJ2-1; D could derive from TRBD1 or TRBD2 (5 bases each). Germline CDR1 and CDR2: DFQATT and SNEGSKA (reference sequence). This CDR3 spans 13 amino acids. V gave up 0 bases and J gave up 8 bases, with 11 bases separating them. As DNA, the CDR3 is TGCAGTGCTAGAGATCTGAGGGGCCATGAGCAGTTCTTC. This codes for CSARDLRGHEQFF.

This clonotype was seen repeatedly, ten times or more. A read error may produce the germline difference seen at one junction end. The V call is TRBV5-1, the J call TRBJ2-5, with TRBD2 matching 8 bases. Germline V gene lookup returns CDR1 SGHRS and CDR2 YFSETQ. This CDR3 spans 13 amino acids. The CDR3 region is CASSTSGQETQYF. The CDR3 bases are TGTGCCAGTAGCACTAGCGGACAAGAGACCCAGTACTTC.

This clonotype was detected many times. The CDR3 region is CASSLDFGLAGDYNEQFF. The CDR3 nucleotides are TGTGCCAGCAGCTTAGACTTCGGACTAGCGGGAGACTACAATGAGCAGTTCTTC. This rearrangement joins TRBV7-8 to TRBJ2-1; 13 bases match TRBD2. This CDR3 region has 18 residues. Germline V gene data show CDR1 as SGHVS and CDR2 as FQNEAQ. Unmatched junction bases numbered 6, after V lost 1 base and J lost 3 bases.

This chain joins TRBV5-4 and TRBJ2-2, with TRBD2 identical over 11 bases. The CDR3 is 16 residues long. V dropped 7 bases and J dropped 6; count of bases not matched to a gene: 11. The germline V gene encodes CDR1 SGHNT and CDR2 YYREEE (reference sequence). Written as DNA, the CDR3 is TGTGCCAGCGGGAACCTTCTAGCGGGAGGATCCGGGGAGCTGTTTTTT. The encoded protein is CASGNLLAGGSGELFF.

The table lists this clonotype with many counts. V gene TRBV12-3 or TRBV12-4 combines with J gene TRBJ1-2, with D perhaps matching TRBD1 (6 bases). The CDR3 consists of 12 residues. The V and J ends lost 9 bases and 2 bases respectively, with 10 bases between them. The DNA for the CDR3 is TGTGCCAGACGACAGGAAAACTATGGCTACACCTTC. Translated, it gives CARRQENYGYTF.

This clonotype has at least ten counts. One junction end does not reproduce the germline sequence, and a read error may be involved. The chain links TRBV7-9 to TRBJ2-7, with 7 bases lining up with TRBD1. The CDR3 sequence is 13 residues long. Germline assignment: CDR1 SEHNR and CDR2 FQNEAQ (reference sequence). DNA for the CDR3: TGTGCCAGCAGTTACCAAGAAGGGGGCGCCAAGGATTTC. Amino acids: CASSYQEGGAKDF.